This paragraph reports one T cell receptor beta chain. The data are from a study of blood T cell repertoires in COVID-19. Sequencing was performed with immunoSEQ multiplex PCR; in TCRdb, only in-frame clones are kept and a portion is missing. The table has approximately 73,000 clones, approximately 86% seen once. This clonotype originated in a woman aged 55-70 years with acute or convalescent COVID-19. The sequencing sample was made of peripheral blood.

CDR3 in amino acids: CASSYRLSSPFF. The CDR3, as DNA: TGTGCCAGCAGCTACAGGCTTTCCTCACCGTTCTTC. This sequence joins TRBV3-1 (or the pseudogene TRBV3-2) and TRBJ2-1; the D gene is possibly TRBD1 (5 bases). This CDR3 has 12 residues. The germline V and J ends were trimmed by 5 bases and 15 bases, with 17 bases remaining between them. Germline loops: CDR1 LGHDT, CDR2 YNNKEL (reference sequence).